Presented here are 26 T cell receptor beta chains from one specimen sequenced in a study of response to subunit inactivated influenza vaccine. TCRdb used MiXCR to reprocess the RT-PCR reads, holding one entry per CDR3 protein. The sample carries 500,000 or so distinct CDR3 sequences, roughly 9.7% recorded once. Source: PBMCs from blood, taken about 40 days after vaccination. These receptors all stem from a man between 50 and 59 years old who received an inactivated influenza vaccine.

The V call is TRBV5-1, the J call TRBJ1-5; D is ambiguous. This CDR3 has 14 residues. The germline V gene encodes CDR1 SGHRS and CDR2 YFSETQ. V shed 0 bases and J shed 5 bases, with 9 bases lying between them. This chain's CDR3 is CASSLGQAHQPQHF. As DNA, the CDR3 is TGCGCCAGCAGCTTGGGGCAGGCACATCAGCCCCAGCATTTT.

This clonotype showed up just a few times. The chain employs TRBV20-1 and TRBJ2-7; 10 bases are a match to TRBD1. The CDR3 contains 19 residues. Germline lookup yields CDR1 DFQATT and CDR2 SNEGSKA (reference sequence). J was trimmed by 3 bases and V by 2 bases; bases with no gene match: 19. The CDR3 DNA is TGCAGTGCTAGACCGTCCCCGGGACAGGGGCTAAGGGACTACTACGAGCAGTACTTC. Protein: CSARPSPGQGLRDYYEQYF.

This clonotype was observed a handful of times. This sequence joins TRBV28 and TRBJ2-1; D call uncertain. CDR1 MDHEN and CDR2 SYDVKM come from the germline V gene. This CDR3 region has 15 residues. V was cut by 7 bases and J by 0 bases, with 13 bases left in between. The chain's CDR3 is CASTPGPSSYNEQFF. The CDR3 bases are TGTGCCAGCACCCCGGGTCCTAGCTCCTACAATGAGCAGTTCTTC.

This clonotype was picked up a small number of times. This rearrangement joins TRBV2 to TRBJ2-5, with D perhaps matching TRBD1 or TRBD2 (5 bases each). Germline values: CDR1 SNHLY, CDR2 FYNNEI. This CDR3 comprises 15 residues. Trimming pared 5 bases from V and 5 bases from J, leaving 18 bases between. The CDR3: CASSQVRGEEETQYF. CDR3 bases: TGTGCCAGCAGTCAGGTGAGGGGCGAGGAGGAGACCCAGTACTTC.

V gene TRBV7-3 combines with J gene TRBJ2-7; D is unresolved. CDR1 is SGHTA and CDR2 is FQGTGA in the germline V gene. The CDR3 is made up of 13 amino acids. Trimming stripped 5 bases from V and 6 bases from J, with 14 bases between. The CDR3 DNA reads as TGTGCCAGCAGCATTGGGTCACCCGGCGAGCAGTACTTC. Amino acid sequence: CASSIGSPGEQYF.

V gene TRBV20-1 combines with J gene TRBJ2-1, with 11 bases identical to TRBD1. The CDR3 totals 14 residues. V shed 0 bases, J shed 5 bases, and the junction held 0 bases outside the gene matches. Germline V gives CDR1 DFQATT, CDR2 SNEGSKA (reference sequence). The CDR3: CSAREGQGDNEQFF. As DNA, the CDR3 is TGCAGTGCTAGAGAGGGACAGGGGGACAATGAGCAGTTCTTC.

This clonotype has just a few counts. The genes are TRBV28 and TRBJ2-1; D ambiguous. V was pared by 9 bases and J by 2 bases, with 17 bases between. CDR1 is MDHEN, CDR2 SYDVKM, per germline. The CDR3 is 15 amino acids. This CDR3 reads CASTWAARAYNEQFF. The DNA of the CDR3 is TGTGCCAGTACCTGGGCAGCTCGGGCCTACAATGAGCAGTTCTTC.

This clonotype came up many times. The J gene is TRBJ2-7, the V gene TRBV20-1, with D tentatively TRBD1 or TRBD2 (5 bases each). The V gene lost 1 base and the J gene lost 6 bases, with 16 bases spanning the gap. The CDR3 has 14 residues. Germline assignment: CDR1 DFQATT and CDR2 SNEGSKA (reference sequence). CDR3 loop: CSARGPGTRGEQYF. CDR3 nucleotides: TGCAGTGCTAGAGGCCCCGGCACTAGGGGCGAGCAGTACTTC.

V and J are TRBV20-1 and TRBJ2-7, with TRBD2 identical over 8 bases. J was trimmed by 1 base and V by 3 bases; bases with no gene match: 5. From germline, CDR1 is DFQATT and CDR2 SNEGSKA (reference sequence). The CDR3 contains 14 residues. The CDR3 spells CSASSAGESYEQYF. In DNA, the CDR3 is TGCAGTGCTAGTTCAGCGGGAGAATCCTACGAGCAGTACTTC.

This clonotype was recorded once. V is TRBV11-2 and J is TRBJ1-2; 7 bases align to TRBD1. CDR3 length: 16 residues. V shed 5 bases, J shed 6 bases, and the junction held 15 bases outside the gene matches. Germline V gene data show CDR1 as SGHAT and CDR2 as FQNNGV. The CDR3: CASSHWDPRGRDGYTF. As DNA, the CDR3 is TGTGCCAGCAGCCACTGGGACCCCAGGGGGAGGGATGGCTACACCTTC.

The chain uses TRBV20-1 and TRBJ2-1, with D perhaps TRBD2 (6 bases). This CDR3 has 15 residues. Germline lookup yields CDR1 DFQATT and CDR2 SNEGSKA (reference sequence). Trimming shortened V by 6 bases and J by 8 bases, and 23 bases separated the two germline ends. The CDR3 bases are TGCAGTGCCCCCCCTATTGCGGGGCCCTATGATGAGCAGTTCTTC. Translated: CSAPPIAGPYDEQFF.

The CDR3 reads CSARDPTGRLSYEQYF. The CDR3 coding sequence is TGCAGTGCTAGAGATCCTACCGGCAGGCTCTCCTACGAGCAGTACTTC. The chain carries TRBV20-1 and TRBJ2-7; D not certain. V lost 0 bases and J lost 0, with 15 bases in between. Looked up from germline, CDR1 is DFQATT and CDR2 is SNEGSKA (reference sequence). The CDR3 is made up of 16 amino acids.

This clonotype occurred a few times. V gene TRBV5-6 combines with J gene TRBJ2-7; 9 bases are shared with TRBD1. V dropped 2 bases and J dropped 4; count of bases not matched to a gene: 4. The germline V gene has CDR1 SGHDT and CDR2 YYEEEE. The CDR3 totals 14 residues. The DNA of the CDR3 is TGTGCCAGCAGCTTAGCCGACAGGGGGTACGAGCAGTACTTC. This codes for CASSLADRGYEQYF.

The V gene is TRBV24-1, the J gene TRBJ2-1; 8 bases match TRBD2. Germline V lookup: CDR1 KGHDR, CDR2 SFDVKD. This CDR3 contains 15 residues. V shed 5 bases, J shed 7 bases, and the junction held 9 bases outside the gene matches. As DNA, the CDR3 is TGTGCCACCAGTGGGCCGGGGGGGCCTTCTAATGAGCAGTTCTTC. Translating gives CATSGPGGPSNEQFF.

This clonotype showed up many times. The chain uses TRBV20-1 and TRBJ2-1, with D perhaps matching TRBD1 (5 bases). The germline V gene encodes CDR1 DFQATT and CDR2 SNEGSKA (reference sequence). CDR3 length equals 10 residues. The CDR3 loop is CSQGIDEQFF. In DNA, the CDR3 is TGCAGCCAGGGTATAGATGAGCAGTTCTTC.

The sample holds many counts of this clonotype. The genes are TRBV20-1 and TRBJ2-2; TRBD2 agrees at 10 bases. CDR1 and CDR2 (germline): DFQATT, SNEGSKA (reference sequence). Unmatched junction bases numbered 6, after V lost 0 bases and J lost 5 bases. This CDR3 contains 16 residues. CDR3 region: CSARDMGLARTGELFF. The CDR3 DNA is TGCAGTGCTAGAGATATGGGACTAGCGAGGACCGGGGAGCTGTTTTTT.

This clonotype was seen more than once but under ten times. This chain uses TRBV20-1 with TRBJ1-1; weak D call: TRBD1 (6 bases). The CDR3 totals 13 residues. Germline CDR1 is DFQATT and CDR2 is SNEGSKA (reference sequence). V was cut by 6 bases and J by 4 bases, with 15 bases left in between. CDR3 in amino acids: CSARQGIGTEAFF. CDR3 DNA: TGCAGTGCAAGGCAGGGGATAGGCACTGAAGCTTTCTTT.

J is TRBJ2-7 and V is TRBV15; possible D gene TRBD2, 6 bases. The V end lost 5 bases, the J end lost 4 bases, and 18 bases lay between the germline ends. The germline V gene has CDR1 LNHNV and CDR2 YYDKDF (reference sequence). The CDR3 has 15 amino acids. CDR3 protein: CATSSEGARRYEQYF. The CDR3 bases are TGTGCCACCAGCTCGGAGGGAGCCAGACGTTACGAGCAGTACTTC.

This clonotype has just a few counts. The chain joins TRBV5-1 to TRBJ2-7, with D maybe TRBD2 (5 bases). Germline V CDR1 and CDR2: SGHRS, YFSETQ. Trimming stripped 0 bases from V and 7 bases from J, with 20 bases between. This CDR3 is built from 16 residues. This chain's CDR3 is CASSLGVSSSPGEQYF. The CDR3 DNA reads as TGCGCCAGCAGCTTGGGGGTTAGCAGTTCTCCGGGAGAGCAGTACTTC.

This clonotype came up many times. The chain carries TRBV4-2 and TRBJ1-6; D is unclear. The CDR3 is made up of 16 amino acids. V lost 1 base to trimming and J lost 7 bases, with 14 bases between them. Germline V lookup: CDR1 LGHNA, CDR2 YNFKEQ. In DNA form, the CDR3 reads TGTGCCAGCAGCCAAGGGAGTCCTATAAGCAATTCACCCCTCCACTTT. It codes for CASSQGSPISNSPLHF.

This clonotype was detected only a few times. V usage is TRBV6-2 or TRBV6-3 and J usage is TRBJ2-1; 7 bases agree with TRBD1. CDR1 and CDR2 from the germline V gene are MNHEY and SVGEGT. The ends lost 5 bases at V and 7 bases at J; junction bases unmatched: 2. The CDR3 consists of 12 residues. The CDR3 DNA follows: TGTGCCAGCAGTAAGGGGGCGAATGAGCAGTTCTTC. Its protein is CASSKGANEQFF.

This clonotype was recorded a few times. The chain has TRBV11-1 and TRBJ1-1, with 8 positions matching TRBD1. The CDR3 has 18 residues. V gave up 5 bases and J gave up 3 bases; unmatched junction bases: 17. CDR1 SGHAT and CDR2 FQDESV come from the germline V gene (reference sequence). CDR3 protein: CASSPWTGKRGTDTEAFF. CDR3 sequence (DNA): TGTGCCAGCAGCCCGTGGACAGGGAAGAGGGGAACGGACACTGAAGCTTTCTTT. The full variable domain, completed using reference TRBV11-1 and TRBJ1-1, is EAEVAQSPRYKITEKSQAVAFWCDPISGHATLYWYRQILGQGPELLVQFQDESVVDDSQLPKDRFSAERLKGVDSTLKIQPAELGDSAMYLCASSPWTGKRGTDTEAFFGQGTRLTVV.

This clonotype showed up just a few times. The chain recombines TRBV5-1 with TRBJ2-5, with D unclear. Trimming pared 3 bases from V and 3 bases from J, leaving 9 bases between. The CDR3 has 13 amino acids. Germline V gene data show CDR1 as SGHRS and CDR2 as YFSETQ. CDR3 nucleotides: TGCGCCAGCAGCTCGTCTAACAAAGAGACCCAGTACTTC. Its protein product is CASSSSNKETQYF.

A few counts support this clonotype. The chain recombines TRBV15 with TRBJ2-1, with 11 bases aligning to TRBD2. The length of the CDR3 is 19 residues. Trimming removed 1 base from V and 4 bases from J; junction bases left unmatched: 12. CDR1 and CDR2 from the germline V gene are LNHNV and YYDKDF (reference sequence). This CDR3 reads CATSRVASGRTWEYNEQFF. In nucleotides, the CDR3 is TGTGCCACCAGCAGAGTAGCTAGCGGGAGGACCTGGGAGTACAATGAGCAGTTCTTC.

This clonotype was recorded at least ten times. V is TRBV10-3 and J is TRBJ2-5; D possibly corresponds to TRBD2 (6 bases). The CDR3 contains 14 residues. Germline CDR1 ENHRY, CDR2 SYGVKD. V dropped 3 bases and J dropped 4 bases, with 12 bases sitting between them. The DNA of the CDR3 is TGTGCCATCAGTGATGGTATCGGGGGAGAGACCCAGTACTTC. Protein: CAISDGIGGETQYF.

In its sample, this clonotype was seen a few times. The CDR3 sequence: CASSLGILQETQYF. For the CDR3, the DNA is TGTGCCAGCAGTTTAGGGATCCTCCAAGAGACCCAGTACTTC. The chain is built from TRBV27 and TRBJ2-5; D is uncertain. CDR3 size: 14 residues. V was cut by 2 bases and J by 1 base, with 8 bases left in between. The germline CDR1 and CDR2 sequences are MNHEY and SMNVEV (reference sequence).